The present entry profiles one T cell receptor beta chain with its context. The data originate from a study of spatial heterogeneity in lung cancer. Between the trimmed V and J ends, which lost 8 bases and 2 bases, there was a span of 15 bases. This CDR3 has 15 residues. Germline CDR1 and CDR2: SNHLY and FYNNEI. TCRdb processed the 5' RACE reads anew with MiXCR; each CDR3 protein has one entry. The sample lists some 87,000 distinct CDR3 sequences, approximately 8.9% seen once, with about 7% in the top ten. Stated time point: sample taken at primary tumor resection. The sequenced material consisted of unsorted whole RNA from tumor, nontumor lung or frozen PBMC.

The sequence was collected from a male donor with early-stage non-small cell lung cancer. The chain is built from TRBV2 and TRBJ2-2; D call uncertain. This sample comprised PBMCs, obtained at surgery. CDR3 nucleotides: TGTGCCAGCTCCCCGATGGCTACCAACACCGGGGAGCTGTTTTTT. Protein sequence: CASSPMATNTGELFF.